One sample yielded the 32 T cell receptor beta chains listed below, sequenced in a study of T cells after yellow fever vaccination (dated by TCRdb to between 2017 and 2020). This sample's treatment or condition label indicates: live attenuated yellow fever vaccine strain. Libraries came from 5' RACE. The sequencer was an Illumina HiSeq 2500. TCRdb cleaned the public reads at Q25 with fastp, built clones with MiXCR and kept in-frame beta chains. CDR3 protein sequences are deduplicated, and each keeps its most common genes and DNA. The sample records some 350,000 distinct CDR3 sequences, about 9.9% of which are singletons. The ten largest clones represent roughly 18% of the sample. Specimen: PBMCs, collected on the day of the first yellow fever vaccination. Every receptor here comes from a young man who received the YFV17D yellow fever vaccine.

This chain joins TRBV5-1 and TRBJ2-3; D is perhaps TRBD2 (6 bases). Germline loops: CDR1 SGHRS, CDR2 YFSETQ. This CDR3 contains 14 residues. The V end was cut by 0 bases, the J end by 5 bases, with 10 bases between. The DNA for the CDR3 is TGCGCCAGCAGCTTGGGACTAGACAAAGATACGCAGTATTTT. Its protein product is CASSLGLDKDTQYF. The entire variable domain, with the rest obtained from reference TRBV5-1 and TRBJ2-3, is as follows: KAGVTQTPRYLIKTRGQQVTLSCSPISGHRSVSWYQQTPGQGLQFLFEYFSETQRNKGNFPGRFSGRQFSNSRSEMNVSTLELGDSALYLCASSLGLDKDTQYFGPGTRLTVL.

The V gene is TRBV6-1, the J gene TRBJ2-3; 9 positions match TRBD1. V dropped 5 bases and J dropped 2; count of bases not matched to a gene: 11. This CDR3 has 17 amino acids. Germline lookup yields CDR1 MNHNS and CDR2 SASEGT. The CDR3 region has the DNA TGTGCCAGCAGTCTAGGACAGGGGAACGTTTTCACAGATACGCAGTATTTT. This codes for CASSLGQGNVFTDTQYF.

This clonotype was observed a few times. In nucleotides, the CDR3 is TGTGCCAGCAGTGAACAGGTTGTCTCCTACGAGCAGTACTTC. It yields the protein CASSEQVVSYEQYF. The chain uses TRBV6-1 and TRBJ2-7, with D hard to call. Trimming removed 2 bases at V and 0 bases at J, with 8 bases between. The CDR3 covers 14 residues. Looked up from germline, CDR1 is MNHNS and CDR2 is SASEGT.

This sequence joins TRBV28 and TRBJ1-1, with 8 bases aligning to TRBD1. The germline gives CDR1 MDHEN, CDR2 SYDVKM. The CDR3 loop spans 17 amino acids. The V gene end was trimmed by 0 bases and the J gene end by 5 bases; junction bases not matched to a gene: 11. The CDR3 here is CASSLWSTGEGGTEAFF. CDR3 sequence (DNA): TGTGCCAGCAGTTTATGGTCGACAGGGGAGGGAGGGACTGAAGCTTTCTTT.

This chain links TRBV7-9 with TRBJ2-2; 8 bases align to TRBD2. J gave up 0 bases and V 7 bases, and 7 bases lay outside the gene matches. The CDR3 is 16 residues long. Germline V gene data show CDR1 as SEHNR and CDR2 as FQNEAQ (reference sequence). CDR3: CASTPRGGANTGELFF. In nucleotides, the CDR3 is TGTGCCAGCACACCCCGGGGGGGGGCGAACACCGGGGAGCTGTTTTTT.

On this clonotype itself: This may stem from a read error, because a much larger clone lies one nucleotide away. CDR3 region: CASSLVATVAFF. The CDR3, as DNA: TGTGCCAGCAGCTTGGTCGCGACAGTGGCTTTCTTT. V gene TRBV5-6 combines with J gene TRBJ1-1; tentative D call: TRBD1 (5 bases). Per the germline V gene, CDR1 is SGHDT and CDR2 is YYEEEE. Between the trimmed V and J ends, which lost 0 bases and 11 bases, there was a span of 11 bases. The CDR3 runs to 12 residues.

This chain joins TRBV7-2 and TRBJ1-5; a possible D gene is TRBD1 (6 bases). V dropped 3 bases and J dropped 0 bases, with 12 bases sitting between them. The CDR3 loop spans 16 amino acids. Germline V gene sequence: CDR1 SGHTA, CDR2 FQGNSA. Here the CDR3 DNA reads TGTGCCAGCAGCTTGGCAGGGGCTAATAGCAATCAGCCCCAGCATTTT. This translates into CASSLAGANSNQPQHF. The full variable domain, rest sourced from reference TRBV7-2 and TRBJ1-5, is GAGVSQSPSNKVTEKGKDVELRCDPISGHTALYWYRQSLGQGLEFLIYFQGNSAPDKSGLPSDRFSAERTGGSVSTLTIQRTQQEDSAVYLCASSLAGANSNQPQHFGDGTRLSIL.

In DNA, the CDR3 is TGTGCCAGCAGGAAGTACACTGAAGCTTTCTTT. This encodes CASRKYTEAFF. J is TRBJ1-1 and V is TRBV28; no clear D. The germline V gene has CDR1 MDHEN and CDR2 SYDVKM. V dropped 6 bases and J dropped 3 bases, with 5 bases sitting between them. The CDR3 spans 11 residues.

This clonotype was counted only a few times. The rearrangement joins TRBV4-2 to TRBJ2-1; D gene uncertain. The CDR3 runs to 17 residues. Germline V gene lookup returns CDR1 LGHNA and CDR2 YNFKEQ. V lost 1 base to trimming and J lost 0 bases, with 13 bases between them. CDR3 in amino acids: CASSQGYLTSSYNEQFF. CDR3 nucleotide sequence: TGTGCCAGCAGCCAAGGGTACTTGACGAGCTCCTACAATGAGCAGTTCTTC.

In this sample, this clonotype turned up a few times. The chain carries TRBV7-2 and TRBJ2-5; D unresolved. The CDR3 covers 14 residues. V shed 5 bases and J shed 2 bases, with 12 bases lying between them. Germline CDR1 SGHTA, CDR2 FQGNSA. The CDR3 reads CASSPRAPQETQYF. The CDR3 coding sequence is TGTGCCAGCAGCCCTCGGGCTCCACAAGAGACCCAGTACTTC.

This clonotype occurred a few times. This chain joins TRBV18 and TRBJ2-3; 8 nucleotides match TRBD2. The junction had 5 bases not matched to a gene; V was cut back by 0 bases and J by 6 bases. Germline loops: CDR1 KGHSH, CDR2 LQKENI. The CDR3 consists of 15 residues. The CDR3 loop reads CASSPPSGARDTQYF. In DNA form, the CDR3 reads TGTGCCAGCTCACCACCTAGCGGGGCTCGGGATACGCAGTATTTT. Together with reference TRBV18 and TRBJ2-3, the CDR3 gives the full variable domain: NAGVMQNPRHLVRRRGQEARLRCSPMKGHSHVYWYRQLPEEGLKFMVYLQKENIIDESGMPKERFSAEFPKEGPSILRIQQVVRGDSAAYFCASSPPSGARDTQYFGPGTRLTVL.

This clonotype was seen ten or more times. The chain links TRBV14 to TRBJ2-5; no clear D gene. The germline V and J ends were trimmed by 0 bases and 6 bases, with 5 bases remaining between them. Germline loops: CDR1 SGHDN, CDR2 FVKESK. The CDR3 has 12 residues. The CDR3 DNA reads as TGTGCCAGCAGCCAAGACAAAAAGACCCAGTACTTC. It specifies CASSQDKKTQYF.

This clonotype turned up a few times. This chain joins TRBV20-1 and TRBJ2-5; D is ambiguous. Germline V gives CDR1 DFQATT, CDR2 SNEGSKA (reference sequence). The V gene lost 3 bases and the J gene lost 0 bases, with 5 bases spanning the gap. The CDR3 sequence is 12 residues long. This CDR3 reads CSASSNQETQYF. CDR3 DNA: TGCAGTGCTAGTTCGAACCAAGAGACCCAGTACTTC.

This clonotype was seen repeatedly, ten times or more. V is TRBV7-2 and J is TRBJ2-7; possibly TRBD2 for D (6 bases). The V end was cut by 5 bases, the J end by 3 bases, with 23 bases between. The CDR3 has 17 residues. CDR1 is SGHTA, CDR2 FQGNSA, per germline. The DNA for the CDR3 is TGTGCCAGCAGCCCCGCTCTTTATCGCGGGGTTATCTACGAGCAGTACGTC. It is translated as CASSPALYRGVIYEQYV.

This clonotype appeared a few times. This chain links TRBV7-2 with TRBJ2-5, with D maybe TRBD2 (6 bases). The germline V gene has CDR1 SGHTA and CDR2 FQGNSA. The CDR3 consists of 14 residues. V was pared by 3 bases and J by 4 bases, with 12 bases between. As DNA, the CDR3 is TGTGCCAGCAGCTTTGGGGGGTCCCGAGAGACCCAGTACTTC. Translated, it gives CASSFGGSRETQYF.

The chain uses TRBV6-2 or TRBV6-3 and TRBJ2-7; D is undetermined. Trimming took 2 bases from V and 2 from J, leaving 4 bases between them. The CDR3 is made up of 12 amino acids. Looked up from germline, CDR1 is MNHEY and CDR2 is SVGEGT. The CDR3 DNA sequence: TGTGCCAGCAGTTACCACCCCTACGAGCAGTACTTC. Its translation: CASSYHPYEQYF.

The chain combines TRBV4-3 with TRBJ1-1; 8 nucleotides align to TRBD1. The CDR3 has 16 amino acids. The germline V gene has CDR1 LGHNA and CDR2 YSLEER. The V and J ends lost 1 base and 1 base, in that order; junction bases with no gene match: 5. CDR3 in DNA: TGCGCCAGCAGCCAAGCGCCCGGGACAGGGAACACTGAAGCTTTCTTT. It yields the protein CASSQAPGTGNTEAFF.

The chain combines TRBV5-1 with TRBJ2-1, with D unclear. Germline lookup yields CDR1 SGHRS and CDR2 YFSETQ. The V end lost 4 bases, the J end lost 5 bases, and 10 bases lay between the germline ends. This CDR3 has 13 amino acids. In DNA form, the CDR3 reads TGCGCCAGCAGCGCCCGACTTAACAATGAGCAGTTCTTC. Its translation is CASSARLNNEQFF.

In this sample, this clonotype turned up a few times. The J gene is TRBJ1-2, the V gene TRBV12-3 or TRBV12-4; 12 bases agree with TRBD1. CDR3 length equals 15 residues. Trimming took 5 bases from V and 4 from J; bases not matched to a gene: 5. The CDR3 protein is CASSPGTGGFYGYTF. The CDR3 DNA reads as TGTGCCAGCAGTCCCGGGACAGGGGGCTTCTATGGCTACACCTTC.

The chain's CDR3 is CATSRRRGRDTQYF. The CDR3 DNA reads as TGTGCCACCAGCAGGAGGCGGGGTAGAGATACGCAGTATTTT. The chain is built from TRBV15 and TRBJ2-3, with a possible D match to TRBD2 (6 bases). Looked up from germline, CDR1 is LNHNV and CDR2 is YYDKDF (reference sequence). The CDR3 runs to 14 residues. The V end lost 3 bases, the J end lost 5 bases, and 12 bases lay between the germline ends.

The J gene is TRBJ1-1, the V gene TRBV6-4; D gene uncertain. Trimming removed 3 bases at V and 8 bases at J, with 10 bases between. Germline V gene sequence: CDR1 MRHNA, CDR2 SNTAGT. The length of the CDR3 is 12 residues. The CDR3 bases are TGTGCCAGCAGTGATCTAGGTGGGGAAGCTTTCTTT. Encoded protein: CASSDLGGEAFF.

The genes are TRBV6-2 or TRBV6-3 and TRBJ2-5; TRBD2 agrees at 11 bases. This CDR3 spans 16 amino acids. The germline V gene has CDR1 MNHEY and CDR2 SVGEGT. Losses at the gene ends were 6 bases for V and 5 bases for J; bases not matched to a gene: 11. The CDR3 DNA is TGTGCCAGCAGAAGGGTAGCGGGGGGGAAGTGGGAGACCCAGTACTTC. Its translation: CASRRVAGGKWETQYF.

This chain links TRBV10-3 with TRBJ2-7, with D perhaps matching TRBD2 (5 bases). Germline V gene lookup returns CDR1 ENHRY and CDR2 SYGVKD. The CDR3 is made up of 13 amino acids. V was shortened by 7 bases and J by 1 base, with 11 bases between the two germline ends. CDR3 amino acids: CAIMKGSSYEQYF. DNA for the CDR3: TGTGCCATCATGAAAGGGAGTTCCTACGAGCAGTACTTC.

The rearrangement joins TRBV4-2 to TRBJ2-3, with D unresolved. The germline CDR1 and CDR2 sequences are LGHNA and YNFKEQ. V was trimmed by 3 bases and J by 2 bases, leaving 9 bases between them. CDR3 size: 14 residues. DNA of the CDR3: TGTGCCAGCAGCCACCGGGTATTCACAGATACGCAGTATTTT. The encoded protein is CASSHRVFTDTQYF.

The chain employs TRBV19 and TRBJ1-4, with D tentatively TRBD1 (5 bases). The CDR3 extends over 15 amino acids. V was trimmed by 6 bases and J by 3 bases, leaving 14 bases between them. Germline V lookup: CDR1 LNHDA, CDR2 SQIVND (reference sequence). The CDR3 DNA reads as TGTGCCAGTAGCCCCGACAGTGGGGCTAATGAAAAACTGTTTTTT. Encoded protein: CASSPDSGANEKLFF.

This clonotype was detected only a few times. The V call is TRBV7-3, the J call TRBJ2-3, with D possibly being TRBD2 (6 bases). Trimming stripped 1 base from V and 0 bases from J, with 14 bases between. The CDR3 consists of 17 residues. Germline-derived CDR1 and CDR2 are SGHTA and FQGTGA. The CDR3 region is CASSLKASASSTDTQYF. DNA for the CDR3: TGTGCCAGCAGCTTAAAGGCTAGCGCATCTAGCACAGATACGCAGTATTTT.

The chain has TRBV6-1 and TRBJ2-3, with TRBD2 matching 9 bases. There are 14 residues in the CDR3. V shed 2 bases and J 4 bases; nucleotides not matched to a gene: 1. CDR1 is MNHNS, CDR2 SASEGT, per germline. The CDR3: CASSEKRGADTQYF. The CDR3 nucleotides are TGTGCCAGCAGTGAAAAGCGGGGGGCAGATACGCAGTATTTT.

The chain recombines TRBV5-1 with TRBJ2-2; D unclear. CDR1 is SGHRS and CDR2 is YFSETQ in the germline V gene. The V and J ends lost 0 bases and 1 base respectively, with 7 bases between them. The CDR3 has 15 residues. The CDR3 loop is CASSLAAVNTGELFF. Written as DNA, the CDR3 is TGCGCCAGCAGCTTGGCGGCCGTGAACACCGGGGAGCTGTTTTTT.

The chain has TRBV24-1 and TRBJ2-2, with 9 bases lining up with TRBD1. V was pared by 3 bases and J by 3 bases, with 4 bases of the junction left unmatched. This CDR3 region has 16 residues. Looked up from germline, CDR1 is KGHDR and CDR2 is SFDVKD. CDR3 coding DNA: TGTGCCACCAGTGATCCGGGACAGGGCTACACCGGGGAGCTGTTTTTT. The encoded protein is CATSDPGQGYTGELFF.

This clonotype was found a few times. The chain employs TRBV19 and TRBJ1-2; the match to TRBD1 covers 7 bases. Germline values: CDR1 LNHDA, CDR2 SQIVND (reference sequence). Trimming at V came to 5 bases and at J to 3 bases, leaving 6 bases not matched to a gene. The length of the CDR3 is 14 residues. CDR3 DNA sequence: TGTGCCAGTAGTCGAGGGGGCGCTTACTATGGCTACACCTTC. It is translated as CASSRGGAYYGYTF.

This sequence joins TRBV20-1 and TRBJ1-1; 9 positions match TRBD1. CDR1 DFQATT and CDR2 SNEGSKA come from the germline V gene (reference sequence). The CDR3 spans 17 residues. Trimming removed 2 bases from V and 1 base from J; junction bases left unmatched: 11. The CDR3, as DNA: TGCAGTGCTAGATCATCCGGGACAGGGACGGGGAACACTGAAGCTTTCTTT. The encoded protein is CSARSSGTGTGNTEAFF.

This clonotype has a handful of counts. This chain joins TRBV7-9 and TRBJ2-3, with 8 bases matching TRBD1. Germline CDR1 reads SEHNR; CDR2 reads FQNEAQ (reference sequence). V gave up 3 bases and J gave up 2 bases; unmatched junction bases: 7. This CDR3 has 16 residues. DNA for the CDR3: TGTGCCAGCAGCTTGGACAGGGACAGGATCACAGATACGCAGTATTTT. This encodes CASSLDRDRITDTQYF.